The T cell receptor (beta chain) described here comes from a study of cytomegalovirus exposure and HLA in healthy donors. Across the whole study: HLA-typed donors contributed approximately 92 million unique TCRs, which were held in an early data release.

Details on this clone: Its antigen is as yet unknown.

Trimming took 2 bases from V and 5 from J, leaving 10 bases between them. The CDR3 length is 13 residues. Per the germline V gene, CDR1 is SNHLY and CDR2 is FYNNEI. Amplification used 60 Vbeta primers and 13 Jbeta primers. Clones were sequenced by immunoSEQ multiplex PCR, and TCRdb holds only the in-frame ones, with some missing. The repertoire holds more than 110,000 clones, with around 82% as singletons. Study conclusions and caveats: Later analysis demonstrated an association between a missense DCLRE1C variant and TCR beta V- and J-gene trimming.

Input material: PBMCs. The source of this sequence is a man aged 45-65 years in good health and CMV-seronegative. The V and J genes are TRBV2 and TRBJ2-7; D is unclear. The CDR3 coding sequence is TGTGCCAGCAGTGAAAGTCGTAGAGACGAGCAGTACTTC. Its protein is CASSESRRDEQYF.